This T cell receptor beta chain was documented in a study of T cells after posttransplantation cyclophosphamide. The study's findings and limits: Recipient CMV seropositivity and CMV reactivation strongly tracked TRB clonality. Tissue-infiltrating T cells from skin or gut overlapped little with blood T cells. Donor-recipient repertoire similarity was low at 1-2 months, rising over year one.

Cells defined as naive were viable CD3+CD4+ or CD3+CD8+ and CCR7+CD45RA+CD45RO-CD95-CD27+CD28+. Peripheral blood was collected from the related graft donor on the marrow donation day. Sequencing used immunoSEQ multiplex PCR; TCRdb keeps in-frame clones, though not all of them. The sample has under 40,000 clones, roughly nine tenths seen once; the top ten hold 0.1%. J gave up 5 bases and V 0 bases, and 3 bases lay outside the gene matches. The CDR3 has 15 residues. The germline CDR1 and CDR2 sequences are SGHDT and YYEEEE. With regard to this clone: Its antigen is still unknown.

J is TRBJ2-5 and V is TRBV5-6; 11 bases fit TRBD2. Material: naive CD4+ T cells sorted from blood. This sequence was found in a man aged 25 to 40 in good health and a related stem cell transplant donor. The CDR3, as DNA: TGTGCCAGCAGCTTGGATACTAGCGGGGGTGAGACCCAGTACTTC. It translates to CASSLDTSGGETQYF.